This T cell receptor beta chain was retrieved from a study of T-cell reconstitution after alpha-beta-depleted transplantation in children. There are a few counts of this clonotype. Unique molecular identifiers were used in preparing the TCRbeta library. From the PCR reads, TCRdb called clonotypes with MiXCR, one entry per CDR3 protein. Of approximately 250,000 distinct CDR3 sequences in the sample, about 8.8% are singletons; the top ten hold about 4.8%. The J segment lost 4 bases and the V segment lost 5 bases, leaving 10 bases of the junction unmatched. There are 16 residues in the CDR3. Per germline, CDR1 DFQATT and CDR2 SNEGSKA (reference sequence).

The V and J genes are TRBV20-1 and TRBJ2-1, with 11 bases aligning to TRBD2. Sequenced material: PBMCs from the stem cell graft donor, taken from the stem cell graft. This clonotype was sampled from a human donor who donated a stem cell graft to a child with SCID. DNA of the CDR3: TGCAGTGCTTCCAGACTAGCGGGGAGGGGTTACAATGAGCAGTTCTTC. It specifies CSASRLAGRGYNEQFF.